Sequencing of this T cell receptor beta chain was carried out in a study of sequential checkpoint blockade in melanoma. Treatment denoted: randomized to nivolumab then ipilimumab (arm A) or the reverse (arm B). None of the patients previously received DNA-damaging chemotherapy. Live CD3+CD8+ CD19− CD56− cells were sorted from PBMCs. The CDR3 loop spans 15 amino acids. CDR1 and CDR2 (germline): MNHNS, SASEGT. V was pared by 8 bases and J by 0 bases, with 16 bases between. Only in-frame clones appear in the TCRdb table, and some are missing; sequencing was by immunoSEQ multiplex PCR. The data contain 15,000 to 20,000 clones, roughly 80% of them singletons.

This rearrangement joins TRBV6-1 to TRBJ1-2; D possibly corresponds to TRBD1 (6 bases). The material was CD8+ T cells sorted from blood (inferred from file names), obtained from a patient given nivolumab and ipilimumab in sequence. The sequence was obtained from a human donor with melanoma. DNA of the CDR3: TGTGCCAGCGGCCCCTACAGGGTAGCTAACTATGGCTACACCTTC. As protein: CASGPYRVANYGYTF.